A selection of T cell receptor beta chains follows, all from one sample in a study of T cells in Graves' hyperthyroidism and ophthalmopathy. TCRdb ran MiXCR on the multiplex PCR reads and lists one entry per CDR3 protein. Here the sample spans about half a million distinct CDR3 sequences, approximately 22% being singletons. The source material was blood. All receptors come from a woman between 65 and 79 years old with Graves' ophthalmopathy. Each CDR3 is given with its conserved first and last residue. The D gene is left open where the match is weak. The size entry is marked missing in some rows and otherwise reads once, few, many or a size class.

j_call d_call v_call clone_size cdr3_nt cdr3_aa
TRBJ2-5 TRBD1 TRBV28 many TGTGCCAGCAGGGTGACAGGGGGCGGGGGACCCCAGTACTTC CASRVTGGGGPQYF
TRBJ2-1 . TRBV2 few TGTGCCAGCAACCAACTAGCAGGTTATTCTGATGAGCAGTTCTTC CASNQLAGYSDEQFF
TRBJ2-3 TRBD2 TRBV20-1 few TGCAGTGCTAGAGGGTATAGCGGGAGGGCAGATACGCAGTATTTT CSARGYSGRADTQYF
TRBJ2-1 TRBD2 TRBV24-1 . TGTGCCACCAGTATGACTAGCGGGGGGGGGGCGGTCAATGAGCAGTTCTTC CATSMTSGGGAVNEQFF
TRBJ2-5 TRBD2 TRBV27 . TGTGCCAGCAGCTCTACTAGCGGGAGTTTAGTAGGGACCCAGTACTTC CASSSTSGSLVGTQYF
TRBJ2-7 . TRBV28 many TGTGCCAGCAGTTTAGGTGGCCCCCTACCCGGCGAGCAGTACTTC CASSLGGPLPGEQYF
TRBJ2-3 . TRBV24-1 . TGTGCCACCAGGGGAAGTGCAGATACGCAGTATTTT CATRGSADTQYF
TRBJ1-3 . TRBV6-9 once TGTGCCAGCATTACCAACTCTGGAAACACCATATATTTT CASITNSGNTIYF
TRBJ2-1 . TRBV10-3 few TGTGCCATCAGTGAGTCGGGGGGCAGGGGGTACAATGAGCAGTTCTTC CAISESGGRGYNEQFF
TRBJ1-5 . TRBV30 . TGTGCCTGGGGGACTGGGCTCGGGGGGAATCAGCCCCAGCATTTT CAWGTGLGGNQPQHF
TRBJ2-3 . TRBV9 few TGTGCCAGCAGCGCCCCCGGGAGCACAGATACGCAGTATTTT CASSAPGSTDTQYF
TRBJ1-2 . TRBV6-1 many TGTGCCAGCAGCGGCAGGGATCACTATGGCTACACCTTC CASSGRDHYGYTF
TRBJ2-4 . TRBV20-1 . TGCAGTGCTAGAGATATAACCAGGGGAGGGGGCGAAAACATTCAGTACTTC CSARDITRGGGENIQYF
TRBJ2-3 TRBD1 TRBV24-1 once TGTGCCACCAGTGATCACCGAGGGACAGCTAGCACAGATACGCAGTATTTT CATSDHRGTASTDTQYF
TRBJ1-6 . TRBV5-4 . TGTGCCAGCAGACCCGTTGGGGACTCACCCCTCCACTTT CASRPVGDSPLHF
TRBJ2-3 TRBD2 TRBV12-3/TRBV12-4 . TGTGCCAGCAAACTAGCGGGAGGAGATACGCAGTATTTT CASKLAGGDTQYF
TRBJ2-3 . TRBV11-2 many TGTGCCAGCAGCTTTGGGGGCCCTTACACAGATACGCAGTATTTT CASSFGGPYTDTQYF
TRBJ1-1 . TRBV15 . TGTGCCACCAGAAAGGCAACGAACACTGAAGCTTTCTTT CATRKATNTEAFF
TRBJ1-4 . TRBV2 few TGTGCCAGCAGTGATATGGCAGGGGATGGAAAACTGTTTTTT CASSDMAGDGKLFF
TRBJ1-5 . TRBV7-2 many TGTGCCAGCAGCCGAGCTAATCAGCCCCAGCATTTT CASSRANQPQHF
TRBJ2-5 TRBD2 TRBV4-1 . TGCGCCAGCAGCCAAGGGTTAGCGGGGGCCCGTGAGACCCAGTACTTC CASSQGLAGARETQYF
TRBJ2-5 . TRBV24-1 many TGTGCCACCAGACTACAAGAGACCCAGTACTTC CATRLQETQYF
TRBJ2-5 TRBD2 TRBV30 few TGTGCCTGGAGTCTGAGCGGGGATCAAGAGACCCAGTACTTC CAWSLSGDQETQYF
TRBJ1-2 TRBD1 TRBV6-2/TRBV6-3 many TGTGCCAGCAGTCTGACAGGGTGGTATGGCTACACCTTC CASSLTGWYGYTF
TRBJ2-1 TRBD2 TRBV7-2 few TGTGCCAGCAGCTTAAGATGGCTAGCGGAAATCAATGAGCAGTTCTTC CASSLRWLAEINEQFF
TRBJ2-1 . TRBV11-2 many TGTGCCAGCAGCTTCGCGAGCCCGGACTCAGAGCAGTTCTTC CASSFASPDSEQFF
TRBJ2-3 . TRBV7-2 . TGTGCCAGCAGCTATATCACAGATACGCAGTATTTT CASSYITDTQYF
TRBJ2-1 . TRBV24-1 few TGTGCCACCAGTGATTTCAGTCCGCCCAATGAGCAGTTCTTC CATSDFSPPNEQFF
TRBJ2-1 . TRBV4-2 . TGTGCCAGCAGTATCCCGAGGCCCAACAGTGAGCAGTTCTTC CASSIPRPNSEQFF
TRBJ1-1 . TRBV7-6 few TGTGCCAGCAGTCCAGTCGCCCAGGGTGGTAGGGCTTTCTTT CASSPVAQGGRAFF
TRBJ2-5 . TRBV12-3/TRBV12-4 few TGTGCCAGCAGTCCCCTTGGCGGCCAAGAGACCCAGTACTTC CASSPLGGQETQYF
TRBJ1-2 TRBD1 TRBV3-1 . TGTGCCAGCAGCCAAGCCGGGACAGGGTATTTTTCCGGCTACACCTTC CASSQAGTGYFSGYTF
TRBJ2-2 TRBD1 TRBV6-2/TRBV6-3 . TGTGCCAGCAACAGGGGGTCTAAAATGGCCGGGGAGCTGTTTTTT CASNRGSKMAGELFF
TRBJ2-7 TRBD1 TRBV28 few TGTGCCAGCGCGCAGAGTGGGGCAGGGGGCTACGAGCAGTACTTC CASAQSGAGGYEQYF
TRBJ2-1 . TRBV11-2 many TGTGCCAGCAGTAGAGCTATCGGGGCGGATGAGCAGTTCTTC CASSRAIGADEQFF
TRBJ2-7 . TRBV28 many TGTGCCAGCAGGTCCGGACAAGCCTACGAGCAGTACTTC CASRSGQAYEQYF
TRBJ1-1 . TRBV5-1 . TGCGCCAGCAGCCGCCTCTTGGCAGCTGAACAGCGGGCTTTCTTT CASSRLLAAEQRAFF
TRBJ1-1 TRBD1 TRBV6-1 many TGTGCCAGCAGTTCTTGGGGAGACAGGGTGGGTGAAGCTTTCTTT CASSSWGDRVGEAFF
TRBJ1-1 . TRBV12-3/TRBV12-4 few TGTGCCAGCAGTTTTCGCCAGGAAGTCGCTGAAGCTTTCTTT CASSFRQEVAEAFF
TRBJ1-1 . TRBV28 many TGTGCCAGCAGTTCCGGGCCCATGGGAGCTTTCTTT CASSSGPMGAFF
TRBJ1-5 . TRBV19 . TGTGCCAGTAGTCAGGGAGGTCAGAATCAGCCCCAGCATTTT CASSQGGQNQPQHF
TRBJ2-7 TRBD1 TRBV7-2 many TGTGCCAGCAGCTTAGTATCAGGGGGCTTGTTCGAGCAGTACTTC CASSLVSGGLFEQYF
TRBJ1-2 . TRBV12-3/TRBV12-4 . TGTGCCAGCTCAACGACTGGGACGGGGACCCTCTATGGCTACACCTTC CASSTTGTGTLYGYTF
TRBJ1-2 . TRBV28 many TGTGGTACAAGGGATGCTAACTATGGCTACACCTTC CGTRDANYGYTF
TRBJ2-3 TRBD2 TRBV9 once TGTGCCAGCAGCAGTGCACTAGCGGGAGTGACAGATACGCAGTATTTT CASSSALAGVTDTQYF
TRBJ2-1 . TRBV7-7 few TGTGCTAGCAGCTTTGGCGGGACGAGCTCGCAGTTCTTC CASSFGGTSSQFF
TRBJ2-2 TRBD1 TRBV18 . TGTGCCAGCTCAGCCTTGGGACAGACCACCGGGGAGCTGTTTTTT CASSALGQTTGELFF
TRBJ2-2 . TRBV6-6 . TGTGCCAGCAGTTACTCGAACAGCCACACCGGGGAGCTGTTTTTT CASSYSNSHTGELFF
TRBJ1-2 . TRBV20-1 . TGCAGTGGGTCGAAAAACTATGGCTACACCTTC CSGSKNYGYTF
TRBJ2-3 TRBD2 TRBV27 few TGTGCCAGCAGTTTCAAATTTAGCGGGAGGTTGCGGGGCACAGATACGCAGTATTTT CASSFKFSGRLRGTDTQYF
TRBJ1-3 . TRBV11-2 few TGTGCCAGCAGCTTAGGTGGGGGCGGTCGAAACACCATATATTTT CASSLGGGGRNTIYF
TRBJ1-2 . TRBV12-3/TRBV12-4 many TGTGCCAGCAGTTTATTGCACAGCACTAACTATGGCTACACCTTC CASSLLHSTNYGYTF
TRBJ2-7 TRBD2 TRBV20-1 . TGCAGTGCCCTTGCACCCAGCGGGAGATCGTACGAGCAGTACTTC CSALAPSGRSYEQYF